The T cell receptor beta chain under discussion was sequenced for a study of blood T cell repertoires in COVID-19. For the study at large: Sources were T cells, B-cell-depleted T cells, or PBMCs; the material itself was cDNA or gDNA.

Participant age was about 18 to 95 years, and participants resided in fewer than 30 US areas. Cohort 3 recovered donors had two negative PCRs, clearance, or symptom resolution. After removal of 6 bases from V and 6 bases from J, the junction contained 7 bases not matched to a gene. The CDR3 totals 14 residues. Germline V CDR1 and CDR2: KGHSH, LQKENI. Per the original data handling: Amplification from reference gene primers served as the basis for estimated nucleated cell counts. TCRdb's copy holds only in-frame clones and misses some; the assay was immunoSEQ multiplex PCR. For V, J and clone size, that table is used; D and trimming come from the DNA. The table records some 490,000 clones, roughly nine tenths of them present only once.

Specimen: PBMCs or T cells enriched from blood (not recorded which). V usage is TRBV18 and J usage is TRBJ1-5; TRBD1 matches at 8 bases. The receptor was derived from a woman aged 60-70 years who had recovered from COVID-19. CDR3 DNA: TGTGCCAGCTCTGAACAGGGGGGAGTTCAGCCCCAGCATTTT. This sequence encodes CASSEQGGVQPQHF. Full variable domain (rest looked up from reference TRBV18 and TRBJ1-5): NAGVMQNPRHLVRRRGQEARLRCSPMKGHSHVYWYRQLPEEGLKFMVYLQKENIIDESGMPKERFSAEFPKEGPSILRIQQVVRGDSAAYFCASSEQGGVQPQHFGDGTRLSIL.